This T cell receptor beta chain originates from a study of metastatic and nonmetastatic thyroid tumors. Looking at the study overall: Repertoire comparisons spanned blood and tumor or nodule tissue from malignant and benign thyroid patients. Findings and caveats of the study: Malignant thyroid tumors reportedly exceeded benign nodules significantly in TCR beta diversity, with the difference appearing in blood and tumor.

To note about this clone: The target antigen is unknown.

Patients were all untreated before their thyroid surgery. From the PCR reads, TCRdb re-called clones with MiXCR. The table lists roughly 30,000 clones, approximately 17% of them singletons. Germline CDR1 is SGHDT and CDR2 is YYEEEE. V was pared by 0 bases and J by 3 bases, with 10 bases between. The CDR3 has 14 amino acids. The rearrangement uses TRBV5-6 and TRBJ2-7, with TRBD1 as a possible D gene (5 bases). This TCR was recovered from a female donor with papillary thyroid cancer or a benign thyroid nodule (not recorded which). Some clones in this sample may be carry-over from other donors' samples. Specimen: blood. This CDR3 is CASSLAGHIYEQYF. CDR3 DNA: TGTGCCAGCAGCTTGGCAGGACACATCTACGAGCAGTACTTC.